The 11 T cell receptor beta chains presented below share a single source sample, sequenced in a study of identical twins. TCRdb called the 5' RACE reads again in MiXCR, with one record for every CDR3 protein. The data show hundreds of thousands of distinct CDR3 sequences, over 15% seen once. This sample was shared with a second study, whose subject was T cells expressing NK-cell markers.

Sequenced material: PBMCs. These receptors all come from a woman aged 18 to 35 in good health.

V is TRBV27 and J is TRBJ2-3; D might be TRBD1 (5 bases). Trimming left V 3 bases short and J 2 bases short, with 12 bases between. Germline lookup yields CDR1 MNHEY and CDR2 SMNVEV (reference sequence). CDR3 length equals 15 residues. The CDR3 sequence: CASSFKGAITDTQYF. CDR3 sequence (DNA): TGTGCCAGCAGTTTCAAAGGGGCCATCACAGATACGCAGTATTTT.

This clonotype was observed a handful of times. This chain links TRBV20-1 with TRBJ1-1; D is uncertain. The germline V gene encodes CDR1 DFQATT and CDR2 SNEGSKA (reference sequence). Deletions cut 3 bases from V and 4 bases from J, with 12 bases between. This CDR3 region has 13 residues. CDR3 protein: CSASLEDVTEAFF. DNA for the CDR3: TGCAGTGCTAGTTTAGAAGATGTCACTGAAGCTTTCTTT.

This clonotype was seen at least ten times. This sequence joins TRBV6-6 and TRBJ1-6; D gene uncertain. V lost 5 bases and J 5 bases, leaving 4 bases between the germline ends. The CDR3 extends over 12 amino acids. CDR1 is MNHNY, CDR2 SVGAGI, per germline (reference sequence). CDR3 coding DNA: TGTGCCAGCAGTCTTAATAATTCACCCCTCCACTTT. Translation gives CASSLNNSPLHF.

V usage is TRBV28 and J usage is TRBJ2-7; 7 bases line up with TRBD1. The CDR3 extends over 14 amino acids. V was clipped by 5 bases and J by 5 bases; unmatched bases: 9. Germline V gene lookup returns CDR1 MDHEN and CDR2 SYDVKM. CDR3 sequence: CASSTDRDKHEQYF. The DNA for the CDR3 is TGTGCCAGCAGTACCGACAGGGATAAACACGAGCAGTACTTC.

The V and J genes are TRBV5-1 and TRBJ2-1; possibly TRBD2 for D (6 bases). The CDR3 runs 16 residues. Germline V gene lookup returns CDR1 SGHRS and CDR2 YFSETQ. Trimming pared 2 bases from V and 2 bases from J, leaving 14 bases between. CDR3 DNA sequence: TGCGCCAGCAGCTTATCCGGGACTCTGACCTACAATGAGCAGTTCTTC. Its protein product is CASSLSGTLTYNEQFF.

The chain uses TRBV11-2 and TRBJ2-1; 9 bases line up with TRBD2. The germline V gene has CDR1 SGHAT and CDR2 FQNNGV. J lost 3 bases, V lost 7 bases, and 7 bases had no gene match. The CDR3 sequence is 15 residues long. The CDR3 DNA reads TGTGCCAGCACCGAGGGTAGCGGGAGCTACAATGAGCAGTTCTTC. This encodes CASTEGSGSYNEQFF.

This CDR3 is CASSTPGQATYEQYF. The CDR3 DNA reads as TGTGCCAGCAGTACTCCGGGACAGGCGACCTACGAGCAGTACTTC. V usage is TRBV28 and J usage is TRBJ2-7, with TRBD1 matching 8 bases. Germline CDR1 and CDR2: MDHEN and SYDVKM. The J segment lost 2 bases and the V segment lost 5 bases, leaving 8 bases of the junction unmatched. The CDR3 is made up of 15 amino acids. Full variable domain (remainder filled in from reference TRBV28 and TRBJ2-7): DVKVTQSSRYLVKRTGEKVFLECVQDMDHENMFWYRQDPGLGLRLIYFSYDVKMKEKGDIPEGYSVSREKKERFSLILESASTNQTSMYLCASSTPGQATYEQYFGPGTRLTVT.

The chain links TRBV6-5 to TRBJ2-7; 8 bases are a match to TRBD1. This CDR3 region has 12 residues. V lost 6 bases, J lost 5 bases, and 3 bases stayed unmatched. Germline V gene lookup returns CDR1 MNHEY and CDR2 SVGAGI. The CDR3 sequence: CASRSTGDEQYF. CDR3 in DNA: TGTGCCAGCAGGTCGACAGGGGACGAGCAGTACTTC.

The chain carries TRBV4-3 and TRBJ2-1; TRBD2 matches at 8 bases. Germline assignment: CDR1 LGHNA and CDR2 YSLEER. This CDR3 is built from 16 residues. Trimming took 0 bases from V and 10 from J; bases not matched to a gene: 11. The CDR3 loop reads CASSQDEGLAAYEQFF. The CDR3 coding sequence is TGCGCCAGCAGCCAAGATGAAGGACTAGCAGCATACGAGCAGTTCTTC.

This clonotype was counted only a few times. The V call is TRBV7-9, the J call TRBJ2-1, with D perhaps matching TRBD1 (5 bases). V was shortened by 1 base and J by 13 bases, with 17 bases between the two germline ends. CDR1 and CDR2 from the germline V gene are SEHNR and FQNEAQ (reference sequence). This CDR3 is 14 amino acids long. As DNA, the CDR3 is TGTGCCAGCAGCTTAGTGGTCGGCGCAGGGCCCCAGTTCTTC. This translates into CASSLVVGAGPQFF.

This clonotype was counted a few times. The chain links TRBV7-9 to TRBJ1-1; D not certain. V gave up 6 bases and J gave up 2 bases, with 16 bases separating them. Germline lookup yields CDR1 SEHNR and CDR2 FQNEAQ (reference sequence). The CDR3 has 15 amino acids. The CDR3 DNA is TGTGCCAGCAGGCGTAACGAGGGTCTCAACACTGAAGCTTTCTTT. As protein: CASRRNEGLNTEAFF.